Below, 21 T cell receptor beta chains from the same sample are listed, as sequenced in a study of shared clonotypes between healthy human individuals. Sequenced by immunoSEQ multiplex PCR; TCRdb stores in-frame clones only, minus some. This repertoire shows 950,000 to 1,100,000 clones, 75% found once; its top ten account for nearly 1.5%. Sequenced: memory CD4+ T cells sorted from blood. Described subset: CD45RA-negative fraction. These receptors all come from a man in his late teens or twenties in good health.

This clone has more than one count but fewer than ten. The CDR3 DNA is TGTGCCAGCAGCTTTGGGACAGGGCCATCCTACGAGCAGTACTTC. Its protein product is CASSFGTGPSYEQYF. This chain links TRBV7-8 with TRBJ2-7, with 9 bases fitting TRBD1. CDR3 length: 15 amino acids. CDR1 SGHVS and CDR2 FQNEAQ come from the germline V gene. The ends lost 3 bases at V and 1 base at J; junction bases unmatched: 4.

The chain has TRBV5-1 and TRBJ2-2; 7 positions agree with TRBD1. The CDR3 has 14 amino acids. Germline assignment: CDR1 SGHRS and CDR2 YFSETQ. Unmatched junction bases numbered 4, after V lost 4 bases and J lost 4 bases. The CDR3 loop reads CASSQGDRTGELFF. CDR3 DNA sequence: TGCGCCAGCAGCCAGGGGGACCGCACCGGGGAGCTGTTTTTT.

The chain links TRBV9 to TRBJ2-6, with no clear D. Trimming removed 0 bases at V and 4 bases at J, with 8 bases between. The CDR3 runs to 15 residues. The germline V gene has CDR1 SGDLS and CDR2 YYNGEE. For the CDR3, the DNA is TGTGCCAGCAGCGTAGACTGGGGAGGGGCCAACGTCCTGACTTTC. The encoded protein is CASSVDWGGANVLTF.

On this clone itself: The sample holds other DNA sequences that translate to the same CDR3. The J gene is TRBJ2-3, the V gene TRBV5-1, with D maybe TRBD2 (6 bases). Germline values: CDR1 SGHRS, CDR2 YFSETQ. This CDR3 comprises 14 residues. Trimming shortened V by 3 bases and J by 4 bases, and 12 bases separated the two germline ends. The CDR3 loop is CASSSSGGADTQYF. The CDR3, as DNA: TGCGCCAGCAGCTCATCCGGCGGGGCAGATACGCAGTATTTT.

The rearrangement links TRBV6-6 to TRBJ2-7; no clear D gene. V was shortened by 6 bases and J by 3 bases, with 9 bases between the two germline ends. This CDR3 region has 12 residues. Germline V gives CDR1 MNHNY, CDR2 SVGAGI (reference sequence). The CDR3 protein is CASSRGLYEQYF. DNA for the CDR3: TGTGCCAGCAGCCGTGGGCTCTACGAGCAGTACTTC.

The DNA of the CDR3 is TGTGCCAGTAGTATAGGAGGACTAACAGGGACCGCCGAAAAACTGTTTTTT. Protein: CASSIGGLTGTAEKLFF. The genes are TRBV19 and TRBJ1-4, with a tentative D call TRBD1 (6 bases). CDR3 size: 17 residues. V gave up 1 base and J gave up 8 bases, with 20 bases separating them. CDR1 and CDR2 from the germline V gene are LNHDA and SQIVND (reference sequence).

The rearrangement joins TRBV5-4 to TRBJ2-1, with D maybe TRBD1 (6 bases). The V end was cut by 2 bases, the J end by 4 bases, with 16 bases between. CDR1 SGHNT and CDR2 YYREEE come from the germline V gene (reference sequence). The CDR3 is made up of 16 amino acids. This chain's CDR3 is CASSFPDRTPYNEQFF. In DNA, the CDR3 is TGTGCCAGCAGCTTTCCAGACAGGACCCCTTACAATGAGCAGTTCTTC.

This clone was seen a handful of times. The chain has TRBV15 and TRBJ1-5, with D unresolved. V was trimmed by 9 bases and J by 0 bases, leaving 12 bases between them. The CDR3 is 14 residues long. CDR1 is LNHNV, CDR2 YYDKDF, per germline (reference sequence). The CDR3 region is CATDPGGSNQPQHF. The DNA of the CDR3 is TGTGCCACGGACCCGGGCGGTAGCAATCAGCCCCAGCATTTT.

The J gene is TRBJ1-4, the V gene TRBV18; D is ambiguous. Looked up from germline, CDR1 is KGHSH and CDR2 is LQKENI. The CDR3 runs to 17 residues. V was shortened by 2 bases and J by 7 bases, with 20 bases between the two germline ends. CDR3 in DNA: TGTGCCAGCTCACCAAGCCCCGATCCGGACTTTGGTGAAAAACTGTTTTTT. This gives the protein CASSPSPDPDFGEKLFF.

V gene TRBV5-1 combines with J gene TRBJ2-5, with D possibly being TRBD2 (7 bases). Per the germline V gene, CDR1 is SGHRS and CDR2 is YFSETQ. The CDR3 totals 15 residues. Trimming cost V 4 bases and J 5 bases, with 18 bases left between them. CDR3 amino acids: CASSPGGNGGETQYF. The CDR3 region has the DNA TGCGCCAGCAGCCCGGGGGGCAACGGGGGTGAGACCCAGTACTTC.

This clone showed up just a few times. The V gene is TRBV7-2, the J gene TRBJ2-1, with 9 nucleotides matching TRBD2. V was clipped by 5 bases and J by 6 bases; unmatched bases: 11. The CDR3 totals 16 residues. Germline CDR1 reads SGHTA; CDR2 reads FQGNSA. The CDR3 region is CASSPQVAGVSNEQFF. The DNA of the CDR3 is TGTGCCAGCAGCCCCCAAGTAGCGGGAGTGTCCAATGAGCAGTTCTTC.

The V and J genes are TRBV15 and TRBJ2-7; tentative D call: TRBD1 (5 bases). Trimming pared 2 bases from V and 0 bases from J, leaving 14 bases between. The CDR3 has 16 residues. Germline CDR1 LNHNV, CDR2 YYDKDF (reference sequence). This CDR3 is CATSRNQGPVSYEQYF. In nucleotides, the CDR3 is TGTGCCACCAGCAGAAATCAGGGCCCTGTCTCCTACGAGCAGTACTTC.

This rearrangement joins TRBV18 to TRBJ2-2; 9 bases line up with TRBD1. V lost 3 bases, J lost 0 bases, and 8 bases stayed unmatched. The CDR3 contains 18 residues. Germline V gene sequence: CDR1 KGHSH, CDR2 LQKENI. The CDR3 loop reads CASSPRDRALANTGELFF. CDR3 nucleotides: TGTGCCAGCTCACCCCGGGACAGGGCACTCGCGAACACCGGGGAGCTGTTTTTT.

This chain connects TRBV4-3 to TRBJ1-3, with D possibly matching TRBD1 (5 bases). Germline loops: CDR1 LGHNA, CDR2 YSLEER. This CDR3 comprises 15 residues. Deletions cut 2 bases from V and 9 bases from J, with 17 bases between. CDR3 sequence (DNA): TGCGCCAGCAGCCAAACCCGGACGGGGCTTAGCACCATATATTTT. This translates into CASSQTRTGLSTIYF.

The V and J genes are TRBV6-5 and TRBJ2-7; TRBD1 aligns across 9 bases. The CDR3 contains 15 residues. V lost 6 bases and J lost 0; bases outside the gene matches: 6. The germline CDR1 and CDR2 sequences are MNHEY and SVGAGI. CDR3 in amino acids: CASSTGTGTSYEQYF. The CDR3 DNA sequence: TGTGCCAGCAGCACGGGGACAGGGACCTCCTACGAGCAGTACTTC.

In this sample, this clone turned up once. Other nucleotide sequences in the sample specify the same CDR3. V is TRBV10-3 and J is TRBJ1-5; perhaps TRBD1 as D (5 bases). Deletions cut 0 bases from V and 1 base from J, with 7 bases between. The CDR3 covers 15 residues. Looked up from germline, CDR1 is ENHRY and CDR2 is SYGVKD. CDR3 protein: CAISESGGSNQPQHF. In DNA form, the CDR3 reads TGTGCCATCAGTGAGTCCGGGGGAAGCAATCAGCCCCAGCATTTT.

The chain recombines TRBV7-8 with TRBJ1-1; D ambiguous. Between the trimmed V and J ends, which lost 4 bases and 4 bases, there was a span of 10 bases. The CDR3 runs to 13 residues. Germline CDR1 reads SGHVS; CDR2 reads FQNEAQ. CDR3 sequence (DNA): TGTGCCAGCAGCTGGACGCAGAGCACTGAAGCTTTCTTT. Protein product: CASSWTQSTEAFF. The full variable domain, its missing parts supplied by reference TRBV7-8 and TRBJ1-1, is GAGVSQSPRYKVAKRGQDVALRCDPISGHVSLFWYQQALGQGPEFLTYFQNEAQLDKSGLPSDRFFAERPEGSVSTLKIQRTQQEDSAVYLCASSWTQSTEAFFGQGTRLTVV.

This clone is a singleton in its sample. This chain links TRBV11-2 with TRBJ1-2, with TRBD1 as a possible D gene (6 bases). Germline assignment: CDR1 SGHAT and CDR2 FQNNGV. With 2 bases removed from V and 8 bases from J, the gap between germline ends came to 12 bases. The CDR3 contains 13 residues. In DNA, the CDR3 is TGTGCCAGCAGCTTATCTGGGGGCGGAGGCTACACCTTC. It encodes CASSLSGGGGYTF.

In DNA, the CDR3 is TGTGCCAGCAGTGCCGCAGGGATTAGCAATCAGCCCCAGCATTTT. Translation gives CASSAAGISNQPQHF. The V gene is TRBV2, the J gene TRBJ1-5; D is perhaps TRBD1 (5 bases). This CDR3 has 15 amino acids. Germline CDR1 and CDR2: SNHLY and FYNNEI. Trimming removed 4 bases at V and 0 bases at J, with 10 bases between.

The CDR3 loop is CASSEREAGNTEAFF. CDR3 in DNA: TGTGCCAGCAGCGAGAGGGAAGCCGGTAACACTGAAGCTTTCTTT. The chain links TRBV7-2 to TRBJ1-1; D unresolved. The germline V and J ends were trimmed by 5 bases and 2 bases, with 15 bases remaining between them. The CDR3 spans 15 residues. Germline V gene sequence: CDR1 SGHTA, CDR2 FQGNSA.

The chain recombines TRBV19 with TRBJ1-5, with 8 bases identical to TRBD1. The trim removed 5 bases at V and 0 bases at J, leaving 12 bases unmatched. CDR1 and CDR2 (germline): LNHDA, SQIVND (reference sequence). The CDR3 contains 18 residues. CDR3 protein: CASSVSGTGGYSNQPQHF. CDR3 sequence (DNA): TGTGCCAGTAGTGTATCCGGGACAGGAGGGTATAGCAATCAGCCCCAGCATTTT.